Below, 9 T cell receptor beta chains from the same sample are listed, as sequenced in a study of T cells after yellow fever vaccination. TCRdb re-called the 5' RACE reads through MiXCR, storing one row per CDR3 protein. This sample carries about 310,000 distinct CDR3 sequences, roughly 3.5% of them seen once, and the ten largest clones take around 24%. This specimen consisted of PBMCs, obtained on the day of the yellow fever booster vaccination. The source is a man between 18 and 35 years old who received the YFV17D yellow fever vaccine.

The rearrangement joins TRBV23-1 to TRBJ2-7; 8 nucleotides agree with TRBD1. TRBV23-1 is an open reading frame whose function is uncertain. The CDR3 is 15 residues long. V shed 0 bases, J shed 6 bases, and the junction held 7 bases outside the gene matches. The CDR3 reads CASSQSRQGACEQYV. CDR3 coding DNA: TGCGCCAGCAGTCAATCTAGGCAGGGGGCATGCGAGCAGTACGTC.

At least ten counts were recorded for this clonotype. V gene TRBV5-6 combines with J gene TRBJ2-2, with unresolved D. CDR1 is SGHDT, CDR2 YYEEEE, per germline. V was pared by 5 bases and J by 2 bases, with 1 base between. There are 11 residues in the CDR3. The CDR3 DNA sequence: TGTGCCAGCAGAAACACCGGGGAGCTGTTTTTT. Its translation: CASRNTGELFF.

V and J are TRBV19 and TRBJ2-5, with D perhaps matching TRBD1 (5 bases). CDR3 length: 13 amino acids. The germline V gene has CDR1 LNHDA and CDR2 SQIVND (reference sequence). Trimming pared 11 bases from V and 5 bases from J, leaving 18 bases between. The CDR3 nucleotides are TGTGCCGTGGCCAGGGCGATATGGGAGACCCAGTACTTC. Amino acid sequence: CAVARAIWETQYF.

The rearrangement uses TRBV20-1 and TRBJ1-2; 8 bases align to TRBD1. The CDR3 length is 13 residues. The germline CDR1 and CDR2 sequences are DFQATT and SNEGSKA (reference sequence). V lost 6 bases to trimming and J lost 4 bases; unmatched junction nucleotides: 7. CDR3 coding DNA: TGCAGTGCCGAGGACAGGGAGGGCTATGGCTACACCTTC. Translation: CSAEDREGYGYTF.

The sample holds many counts of this clonotype. The chain combines TRBV5-1 with TRBJ2-3; a possible D gene is TRBD1 (5 bases). The CDR3 loop spans 15 amino acids. The germline V and J ends were trimmed by 0 bases and 2 bases, with 10 bases remaining between them. CDR1 SGHRS and CDR2 YFSETQ come from the germline V gene. The CDR3 nucleotides are TGCGCCAGCAGCTTGGCCGGCAGGGTCACAGATACGCAGTATTTT. This sequence encodes CASSLAGRVTDTQYF. The whole variable domain, remainder taken from reference TRBV5-1 and TRBJ2-3, is KAGVTQTPRYLIKTRGQQVTLSCSPISGHRSVSWYQQTPGQGLQFLFEYFSETQRNKGNFPGRFSGRQFSNSRSEMNVSTLELGDSALYLCASSLAGRVTDTQYFGPGTRLTVL.

This clonotype was seen a handful of times. The CDR3 here is CASSFFGSYEQYF. DNA for the CDR3: TGTGCCAGCAGTTTTTTTGGGTCCTACGAGCAGTACTTC. The chain joins TRBV27 to TRBJ2-7; D gene uncertain. CDR3 size: 13 residues. Germline CDR1 and CDR2: MNHEY and SMNVEV (reference sequence). V was clipped by 3 bases and J by 1 base, with 7 bases between them.

This clonotype appeared many times. V usage is TRBV7-2 and J usage is TRBJ1-6, with D tentatively TRBD1 (5 bases). Germline assignment: CDR1 SGHTA and CDR2 FQGNSA. V was shortened by 3 bases and J by 6 bases, with 12 bases between the two germline ends. The CDR3 extends over 15 amino acids. Written as DNA, the CDR3 is TGTGCCAGCAGCTTCGAGGCAGGGATTAATTCACCCCTCCACTTT. Translation gives CASSFEAGINSPLHF.

The CDR3 loop reads CASSYRIPEPQHF. CDR3 DNA sequence: TGTGCCAGCAGTTACAGGATTCCCGAGCCCCAGCATTTT. The V and J genes are TRBV27 and TRBJ1-5; a weak D match, TRBD1 (5 bases). V lost 4 bases to trimming and J lost 8 bases, with 12 bases between them. The V gene's germline CDR1 is MNHEY and CDR2 SMNVEV (reference sequence). The CDR3 has 13 residues.

The table lists this clonotype with many counts. V is TRBV7-9 and J is TRBJ2-7, with TRBD1 as a possible D gene (6 bases). With 5 bases removed from V and 0 bases from J, the gap between germline ends came to 17 bases. Germline lookup yields CDR1 SEHNR and CDR2 FQNEAQ (reference sequence). This CDR3 contains 16 residues. In DNA form, the CDR3 reads TGTGCCAGCAGCCCATCCCAGGGGCTAAGCTCCTACGAGCAGTACTTC. Translation: CASSPSQGLSSYEQYF.